Sequencing of this T cell receptor (beta chain) was carried out in a study of tumor-infiltrating lymphocytes in primary liver carcinoma. Germline lookup yields CDR1 SGHVS and CDR2 FQNEAQ. The CDR3 is 13 residues long. Researchers generated TCR beta cDNA from 500 to 600 ng of total RNA, relying on a constant-region primer. Library construction for TCR beta comprised three nested multiplex PCR rounds performed with slightly modified ARM-PCR. A C-beta reverse primer and TRBV1-TRBV30 forward primers served in each of the first two PCR rounds, at 10 cycles apiece. TCRdb re-called the multiplex PCR reads through MiXCR, storing one row per CDR3 protein. The sample has around 54,000 distinct CDR3 sequences; about 80% are singletons. RNA and DNA were co-extracted from about 19-30 mg of unsorted bulk tissue. The sample holds a few counts of this clonotype. A much larger clonotype is one base distant, so this may be a read error.

Source material: liver tumor tissue from sampling region 2. Subset: tumor region T2, inferior pole. The sequence came from a man aged 40-55 years with primary liver carcinoma and hepatitis B virus infection. The chain employs TRBV7-8 and TRBJ2-7; TRBD1 is a possible D gene (6 bases). The CDR3 reads CASSGDKTYEQHF. CDR3 nucleotides: TGTGCCAGCAGCGGGGACAAGACCTACGAGCAGCACTTC.